Listed below are T cell receptor beta chains from one sample, sequenced in a study of blood T cell repertoires in COVID-19. TCRdb's table, derived via immunoSEQ multiplex PCR, lists solely in-frame clones and lacks some. The sample consists of 330,000 or so clones, roughly 90% of them appearing once. Source material: PBMCs or T cells enriched from blood (not recorded which). These receptors came from a woman aged 25 to 45 who had recovered from COVID-19. Each CDR3 is given with its conserved first and last residue. The order of the fields is J gene, clone size, V gene, D gene, CDR3 DNA, CDR3 protein. A D gene is named only where the DNA matches it firmly. The size entry is marked missing in some rows and otherwise reads once, few, many or a size class.

J: TRBJ1-5
size: -
V: TRBV7-8
D: TRBD1
DNA: TGTGCCAGCAGCCCAACAGGGGGTTTGCAGCCCCAGCATTTT
CDR3: CASSPTGGLQPQHF

J: TRBJ1-2
size: -
V: TRBV18
D: TRBD1
DNA: TGTGCCAGCTCACCAACCGACAGGGTCGATGGCTACACCTTC
CDR3: CASSPTDRVDGYTF

J: TRBJ2-1
size: -
V: TRBV10-3
D: TRBD2
DNA: TGTGCCATCAGTGACTGGGGGGAGGGCCGCAATGAGCAGTTCTTC
CDR3: CAISDWGEGRNEQFF

J: TRBJ2-7
size: -
V: TRBV2
D: TRBD2
DNA: TGTGCCAGCAGTCCCCCTAGCGGGAGCGTCTACGAGCAGTACTTC
CDR3: CASSPPSGSVYEQYF

J: TRBJ2-7
size: -
V: TRBV11-2
D: -
DNA: TGTGCCAGCAGCTTTCAGGGAGGTCCGCGGGAGCAGTACTTC
CDR3: CASSFQGGPREQYF

J: TRBJ2-1
size: -
V: TRBV28
D: TRBD2
DNA: TGTGCCAGCACTCCCGGCCACGCGGGAGGGCCGAATGAGCAGTTCTTC
CDR3: CASTPGHAGGPNEQFF

J: TRBJ2-7
size: -
V: TRBV5-5
D: -
DNA: TGTGCCAGCAGCTTCCGAGGAGCCTTCTCCTACGAGCAGTACTTC
CDR3: CASSFRGAFSYEQYF

J: TRBJ1-1
size: -
V: TRBV18
D: -
DNA: TGTGCCAGCTCACCCCTAGGGATTGAGGGGAACACTGAAGCTTTCTTT
CDR3: CASSPLGIEGNTEAFF

J: TRBJ2-7
size: once
V: TRBV2
D: -
DNA: TGTGCCAGCGTGGCGGGACAGCCCTCCTACGAGCAGTACTTC
CDR3: CASVAGQPSYEQYF

J: TRBJ2-7
size: -
V: TRBV7-8
D: TRBD2
DNA: TGTGCCAGCAGCTTAGCCCCGACTAGCGGGAGCTACGAGCAGTACTTC
CDR3: CASSLAPTSGSYEQYF

J: TRBJ1-4
size: -
V: TRBV2
D: TRBD1
DNA: TGTGCCAGCAGCGACGGACAGGGCAGGGGGAACGAAAAACTGTTTTTT
CDR3: CASSDGQGRGNEKLFF

J: TRBJ2-1
size: -
V: TRBV2
D: TRBD2
DNA: TGTGCCAGCAGTCTAGCGGGGGCTTCGTACAATGAGCAGTTCTTC
CDR3: CASSLAGASYNEQFF

J: TRBJ1-2
size: -
V: TRBV5-1
D: -
DNA: TGCGCCAGCAGCTTGGATGACACCTATGGCTACACCTTC
CDR3: CASSLDDTYGYTF

J: TRBJ2-6
size: -
V: TRBV6-2/TRBV6-3
D: TRBD1
DNA: TGTGCCAGCAGTTACTGGACAGGGATGGCTGGGGCCAACGTCCTGACTTTC
CDR3: CASSYWTGMAGANVLTF

J: TRBJ2-7
size: once
V: TRBV13
D: -
DNA: TGTGCCAGCAGCTTGGCGGGACTCGTCTACGAGCAGTACTTC
CDR3: CASSLAGLVYEQYF